The text below deals with one T cell receptor beta chain. What it binds is unknown. The sample comes from a study of T cells after yellow fever vaccination. TCRdb re-analysed the 5' RACE reads in MiXCR, keeping a single row per CDR3 protein. The data show hundreds of thousands of distinct CDR3 sequences, roughly 14% seen once. Points from the study as a whole: Most clones from primary vaccination were detected again post-booster (around 96% CD4, roughly 91% CD8).

V was shortened by 7 bases and J by 1 base, with 17 bases between the two germline ends. CDR1 is SNHLY, CDR2 FYNNEI, per germline. The CDR3 contains 16 residues. This TCR was sampled from a young man who received the YFV17D yellow fever vaccine. The chain has TRBV2 and TRBJ2-1; D is perhaps TRBD1 or TRBD2 (5 bases each). Specimen: PBMCs, collected on the day of the yellow fever booster vaccination. The CDR3 nucleotides are TGTGCCAGCATTGGGGTGGGGGAGAGGTCCTACAATGAGCAGTTCTTC. Encoded protein: CASIGVGERSYNEQFF. The variable domain in full, completed from reference TRBV2 and TRBJ2-1, reads EPEVTQTPSHQVTQMGQEVILRCVPISNHLYFYWYRQILGQKVEFLVSFYNNEISEKSEIFDDQFSVERPDGSNFTLKIRSTKLEDSAMYFCASIGVGERSYNEQFFGPGTRLTVL.